This TCR beta chain was sequenced for a study of cytomegalovirus exposure and HLA in healthy donors. Overall study context: A prior study identified 120 million or so unique TCR beta sequences from about 200 million T cells. The study's findings and limits: TCR beta V- and J-gene trimming, according to a later analysis, was linked to a missense DCLRE1C variant. In vitro checks showed that a few CMV-associated chains really do target CMV antigens. Later analysis identified several of the most significant clusters that appeared linked to common viral pathogens.

Concerning this clone itself: The antigen remains unidentified.

Germline values: CDR1 SNHLY, CDR2 FYNNEI. The V end was cut by 6 bases, the J end by 4 bases, with 14 bases between. The CDR3 has 14 amino acids. 60 Vbeta and 13 Jbeta primers were used in PCR. Produced via immunoSEQ multiplex PCR; TCRdb's table is partial and in-frame only. The data hold 95,000 to 150,000 clones, with around four fifths observed a single time. The sequenced material came from PBMCs. This receptor was taken from a man between 18 and 35 years old in good health and CMV-seropositive. V and J are TRBV2 and TRBJ2-3; D call uncertain. For the CDR3, the DNA is TGTGCCAGCAGCGTCTCCGAGCCCCCAGATACGCAGTATTTT. This encodes CASSVSEPPDTQYF. Full variable domain (missing parts from reference TRBV2 and TRBJ2-3): EPEVTQTPSHQVTQMGQEVILRCVPISNHLYFYWYRQILGQKVEFLVSFYNNEISEKSEIFDDQFSVERPDGSNFTLKIRSTKLEDSAMYFCASSVSEPPDTQYFGPGTRLTVL.